This T cell receptor (beta chain) was sequenced in a study of T cell clonality in common variable immunodeficiency. This clone was counted between two and nine times. The antigen remains undetermined. The CDR3 end falls 3 residues outside the read, so it is completed with the germline J gene. Study results and caveats: In common variable immunodeficiency, TCR beta chains reportedly carried fewer deletions and N-nucleotide insertions. Compared with controls, CVID subjects had fewer shared TCRbeta clones. CVID subjects had higher TCRbeta clonality than healthy controls, most marked in about a third.

Using immunoSEQ multiplex PCR, the repertoire was profiled, and TCRdb retains in-frame clones only, with some absent. The sample includes 42,000 or so clones, none of them occurring once. This CDR3 has 13 amino acids. After removal of 10 bases from V and 2 bases from J, the junction contained 6 bases not matched to a gene. Germline CDR1 and CDR2: SEHNR and FQNEAQ (reference sequence). What was sequenced was peripheral blood mononuclear cells. V is TRBV7-9 and J is TRBJ2-3; TRBD1 matches 7 bases. The clonotype comes from a person between 18 and 75 years old in good health. The sequenced CDR3 bases are TGTGCCAACTGGGACAGAGACACAGATACG. Encoded protein: CANWDRDTDT. The CDR3 reads in full as CANWDRDTDTQYF.